This T cell receptor beta chain was observed in a study of blood T cell repertoires in COVID-19. Study-wide background: Acute and convalescent COVID-19 samples came from the United States, Italy and Spain.

Authors' analysis steps: Reference gene primer amplification gave estimated nucleated cell counts. Method: immunoSEQ multiplex PCR; TCRdb's copy keeps in-frame clones and lacks some. V, J and clone size are those of that table, while D and trimming were read from the DNA. The sample consists of approximately 120,000 clones, 88% of them appearing once. With V trimmed by 5 bases and J by 3 bases, 4 bases remained unmatched. Germline assignment: CDR1 SGHTA and CDR2 FQGTGA. The CDR3 has 15 amino acids. The sample was peripheral blood. The V call is TRBV7-3, the J call TRBJ2-1; the match to TRBD2 covers 10 bases. The clonotype originates from a woman over 75 with acute or convalescent COVID-19. As DNA, the CDR3 is TGTGCCAGCAGCCGTGGACTAGCGGACTACAATGAGCAGTTCTTC. Its translation: CASSRGLADYNEQFF.